This paragraph covers one TCR beta chain sequence. As processed by the authors: Cell counts per sample came from amplifying reference gene primers. Clones were read by immunoSEQ multiplex PCR, and TCRdb kept only the in-frame ones, dropping some. For V, J and clone size, that table is used; D and trimming come from the DNA. Here the sample spans about 62,000 clones, around 74% being singletons. This entry comes from a study of blood T cell repertoires in COVID-19. Background on the study: Samples taken during acute and convalescent COVID-19 were collected in the United States, Italy and Spain. From T cells, B-cell-depleted T cells, or PBMCs came the material, which was cDNA or gDNA.

CDR3 size: 17 residues. Germline CDR1 is SGHRS and CDR2 is YFSETQ. V gave up 0 bases and J gave up 5 bases; unmatched junction bases: 6. The V gene is TRBV5-1, the J gene TRBJ2-5, with TRBD2 matching 14 bases. Material for sequencing was peripheral blood. This sequence originates from a woman aged 50 to 65 with active or convalescent COVID-19. CDR3: CASSLGLAGGYAETQYF. The DNA of the CDR3 is TGCGCCAGCAGCTTGGGACTAGCGGGAGGGTACGCGGAGACCCAGTACTTC.